This is a list of T cell receptor beta chains from one sample in a study of Ad26.COV2.S vaccination and SARS-CoV-2 variants. Profiling relied on immunoSEQ multiplex PCR, and the TCRdb table lists in-frame clones only, not all of them. The repertoire holds 430,000 or so clones, roughly 87% seen once, with over 2% in the top ten. This specimen was peripheral blood, taken in a trial of Ad26.COV2.S vaccine versus placebo. Receptors originate from a person between 18 and 65 years old who received the Ad26.COV2.S COVID-19 vaccine or a placebo. Each CDR3 is given without its conserved first and last residue.

V,CDR3
TRBV29-1,SVEGLEPQY
TRBV6-1,ASSEQGNYGYT
TRBV5-1,ASSLGGRLVDEQF
TRBV5-1,ASSPISSRETQY
TRBV28,ASSLKGHLYGGNTEAF
TRBV5-4,ASSLEPTNEKLF
TRBV5-8,ASSIEEGRGNEKLF
TRBV7-9,ASSFETDTQY
TRBV5-1,ASSFDRDGTRGY
TRBV7-8,ASSTREGSYEQY
TRBV15,ATSRGGQDSNQPQH
TRBV7-3,ASSLSTNPADTQY
TRBV5-6,ASSRRAINTGELF
TRBV28,ASSLLTGSSSRVDTQY
TRBV7-8,ASSLRDRRAAF
TRBV5-4,ASSLGTSGAKETQY
TRBV9,ASSARGATSTDTQY
TRBV29-1,SVGADYGYT
TRBV9,ASSVETARPEAF
TRBV7-6,ASSLARGYTGELF
TRBV11-3,ASSDWGVRAF
TRBV15,ATSRDRGRNEQF
TRBV28,ASSLEGRFGGANVLT
TRBV11-3,ASSLVGQGLGTQY
TRBV9,ASSVVAGPGETQY